The clone carrying this T cell receptor (beta chain) was seen a handful of times. This sample is drawn from a study of cytomegalovirus exposure and HLA in healthy donors. Vbeta (60) and Jbeta (13) primers were used in the PCR. Sequenced by immunoSEQ multiplex PCR; TCRdb stores in-frame clones only, minus some. Of nearly 110,000 clones listed, roughly 82% are singletons. The ends were cut back, 1 base at V and 4 bases at J, with 8 bases in the middle. From germline, CDR1 is LNHDA and CDR2 SQIVND (reference sequence). The CDR3 consists of 15 residues. What was sequenced was PBMCs. This clonotype was sampled from a male donor in good health and CMV-seronegative. This chain connects TRBV19 to TRBJ2-6, with D perhaps TRBD2 (5 bases). DNA of the CDR3: TGTGCCAGTAGTATAGGAGGGTCAGGGGCCAACGTCCTGACTTTC. As protein: CASSIGGSGANVLTF.